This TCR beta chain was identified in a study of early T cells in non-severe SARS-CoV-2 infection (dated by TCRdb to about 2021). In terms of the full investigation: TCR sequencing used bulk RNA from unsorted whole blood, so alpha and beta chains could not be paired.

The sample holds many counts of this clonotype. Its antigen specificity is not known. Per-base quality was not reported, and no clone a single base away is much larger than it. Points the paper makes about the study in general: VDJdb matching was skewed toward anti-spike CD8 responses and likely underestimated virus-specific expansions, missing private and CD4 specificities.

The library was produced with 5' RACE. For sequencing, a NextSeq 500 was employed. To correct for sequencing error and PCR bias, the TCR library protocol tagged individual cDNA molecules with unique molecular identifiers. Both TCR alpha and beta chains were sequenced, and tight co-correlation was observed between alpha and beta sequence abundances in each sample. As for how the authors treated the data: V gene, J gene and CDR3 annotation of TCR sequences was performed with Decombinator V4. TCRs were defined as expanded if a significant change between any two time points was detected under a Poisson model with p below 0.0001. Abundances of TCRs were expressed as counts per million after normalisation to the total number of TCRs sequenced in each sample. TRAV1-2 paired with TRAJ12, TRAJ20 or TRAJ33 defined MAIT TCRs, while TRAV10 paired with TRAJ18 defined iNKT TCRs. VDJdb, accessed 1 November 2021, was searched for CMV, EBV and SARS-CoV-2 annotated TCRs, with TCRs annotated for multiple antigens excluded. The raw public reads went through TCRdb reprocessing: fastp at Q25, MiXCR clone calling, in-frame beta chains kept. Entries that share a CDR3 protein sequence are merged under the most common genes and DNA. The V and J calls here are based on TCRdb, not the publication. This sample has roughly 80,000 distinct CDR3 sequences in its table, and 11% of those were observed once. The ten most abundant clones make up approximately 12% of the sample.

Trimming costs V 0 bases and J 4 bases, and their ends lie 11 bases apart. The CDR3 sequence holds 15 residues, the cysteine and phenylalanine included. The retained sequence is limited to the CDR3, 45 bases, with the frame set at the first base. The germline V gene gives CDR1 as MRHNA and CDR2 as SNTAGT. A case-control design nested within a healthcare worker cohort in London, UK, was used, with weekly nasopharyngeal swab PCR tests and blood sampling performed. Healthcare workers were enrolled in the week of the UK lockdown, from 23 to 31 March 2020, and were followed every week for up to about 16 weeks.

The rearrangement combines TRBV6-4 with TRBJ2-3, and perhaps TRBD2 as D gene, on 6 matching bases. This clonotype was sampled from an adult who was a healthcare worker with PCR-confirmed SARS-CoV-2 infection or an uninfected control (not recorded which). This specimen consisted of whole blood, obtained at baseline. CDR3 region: CASSDSGGQADTQYF. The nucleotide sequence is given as TGTGCCAGCAGTGACTCGGGGGGTCAGGCAGATACGCAGTATTTT.